Listed below are T cell receptor beta chains from one sample, sequenced in a study of blood T cells in healthy people across ages. TCRdb fed the 5' RACE reads into MiXCR, producing one record per CDR3 protein. Of hundreds of thousands of distinct CDR3 sequences listed, around 20% were seen once; the top ten hold around 3.4%. Sample: blood. The receptors shown here come from a man between 70 and 80 years old in good health. Both conserved end residues are trimmed from each CDR3.

TRBJ2-1 | TRBV15 | ATSRGREGYNEQF
TRBJ2-3 | TRBV28 | ASSLSDTQY
TRBJ1-4 | TRBV2 | ASSAGENEKLF
TRBJ2-3 | TRBV7-9 | ASSQPRLAGVRDTQY
TRBJ1-1 | TRBV15 | ATSRDRWRGDTEAF
TRBJ1-1 | TRBV7-2 | ASSWIGTPNTEAF
TRBJ2-3 | TRBV9 | AGSVEVTLAGTDTQY
TRBJ1-1 | TRBV7-9 | ASSLGRTGKTEAF
TRBJ2-7 | TRBV30 | AWKGTGLYEQY
NA | TRBV20-1 | SAVRDGRLEEQY
TRBJ2-7 | TRBV7-8 | ASSLGGVVSYEQY
TRBJ2-5 | TRBV20-1 | SAGARTSGQETQY
TRBJ2-3 | TRBV28 | ASRRLAGVSDTQY
NA | TRBV7-2 | ASSLAATTGYEQF
TRBJ2-7 | TRBV7-9 | ASSFTASYEQY
TRBJ1-5 | TRBV27 | ASSIFGAGAPSNQPQH
TRBJ2-7 | TRBV6-5 | ASTTAAGRHEQY
TRBJ2-5 | TRBV7-7 | ASSQTPGRIQETQY
TRBJ2-1 | TRBV20-1 | SAYRINEQF
TRBJ1-5 | TRBV20-1 | SASQPQGNLNQPQH
TRBJ2-5 | TRBV5-1 | ASSPRSLGDGEQY
TRBJ2-7 | TRBV5-1 | ASSLITGGLTYEQY
NA | TRBV5-1 | ANSLGSNEQF
TRBJ1-1 | TRBV7-2 | ASSLIQVTEAF
TRBJ2-5 | TRBV20-1 | SAKPTSRYNEQL
TRBJ2-5 | TRBV7-9 | ASSKPGTSGQETQY
TRBJ1-1 | TRBV6-6 | ASSFFGGSTEAF
TRBJ2-2 | TRBV28 | ASSFTGARTGELF
TRBJ2-1 | TRBV3-1 | AGSQVGRNEQF
TRBJ2-4 | TRBV6-1 | ASSRRLLGAKNIQY
TRBJ1-4 | TRBV12-3/TRBV12-4 | ASSSGTGANERLF
TRBJ2-5 | TRBV9 | ASSDRGRASHETQY
TRBJ2-5 | TRBV20-1 | SAILLAGELWEQY
TRBJ2-2 | TRBV6-2/TRBV6-3 | ASSNPFLTGELF
TRBJ1-1 | TRBV5-1 | ASSIPTGNTEAF
TRBJ1-2 | TRBV9 | ASSSRQYNYGYT
TRBJ2-2 | TRBV20-1 | SARTSGRGGELF
TRBJ2-7 | TRBV12-3/TRBV12-4 | ASNPGTGVHEQY
TRBJ2-5 | TRBV7-3 | ASSPTQEETQC
TRBJ2-3 | TRBV12-3/TRBV12-4 | ASGGTSGRADTQY
TRBJ2-5 | TRBV6-1 | ASSEVPGAVTQY
TRBJ2-3 | TRBV7-9 | ASLSDGLSTDTQY
TRBJ2-3 | TRBV28 | ASSFPGASGRYTDTQY
TRBJ2-5 | TRBV13 | ASSLGQGEQGTQY
TRBJ1-5 | TRBV25-1 | ANGRAVSNQPQH
TRBJ2-1 | TRBV7-9 | ASSSDGSFGDEQF